The T cell receptor beta chain described here comes from a study of T cells in Graves' hyperthyroidism and ophthalmopathy. Study overall: Prior to any treatment, at the point of initial diagnosis, peripheral blood was collected.

The CDR3 is 16 amino acids. Germline values: CDR1 LNHDA, CDR2 SQIVND (reference sequence). The V segment lost 6 bases and the J segment 0 bases; nucleotides outside the gene matches: 7. The study, taken as a whole, reports: Ophthalmopathy stood apart from stable hyperthyroidism in a 13 V-J model.

Template material for amplifying TCR beta CDR3 regions consisted of RNA transcripts. The HTBI set primed first-round TCR CDR3 RT-PCR. Each CDR3 protein gets one entry after TCRdb re-called the multiplex PCR reads with MiXCR. The data hold roughly 300,000 distinct CDR3 sequences, with around a sixth observed a single time. Fresh peripheral blood, 10 ml, yielded the PBMCs. Points on this clonotype: The antigen is unknown.

The TCR comes from a woman between 45 and 60 years old with Graves' hyperthyroidism. Sequenced: blood. The chain couples TRBV19 to TRBJ1-4, with 7 positions matching TRBD1. CDR3 amino acids: CASSFLGTATNEKLFF. CDR3 in DNA: TGTGCCAGTAGCTTCCTAGGGACAGCAACTAATGAAAAACTGTTTTTT. Looking up the rest from reference TRBV19 and TRBJ1-4 gives the full variable domain: DGGITQSPKYLFRKEGQNVTLSCEQNLNHDAMYWYRQDPGQGLRLIYYSQIVNDFQKGDIAEGYSVSREKKESFPLTVTSAQKNPTAFYLCASSFLGTATNEKLFFGSGTQLSVL.